This TCR beta chain emerged from a study of sequential checkpoint blockade in melanoma. Clones were sequenced by immunoSEQ multiplex PCR, and TCRdb holds only the in-frame ones, with some missing. The repertoire holds about 8,900 clones, with approximately 22% as singletons. The length of the CDR3 is 16 residues. Trimming removed 1 base at V and 4 bases at J, with 16 bases between. Germline CDR1 LNHDA, CDR2 SQIVND (reference sequence). Treatment noted: randomized to nivolumab then ipilimumab (arm A) or the reverse (arm B). V is TRBV19 and J is TRBJ2-5, with D perhaps matching TRBD2 (5 bases). The source of this sequence is a human donor with melanoma. Sequenced material: tumor tissue (inferred from file names), taken from a patient given nivolumab and ipilimumab in sequence. CDR3 in amino acids: CASSIGTEVLGETQYF. DNA for the CDR3: TGTGCCAGTAGTATAGGTACGGAGGTACTCGGAGAGACCCAGTACTTC.